The 6 T cell receptor beta chains in this list originate from one sample, sequenced in a study of early T cells in non-severe SARS-CoV-2 infection. TCRdb used MiXCR to reprocess the 5' RACE reads, holding one entry per CDR3 protein. The data hold 57,000 or so distinct CDR3 sequences, with around an eighth observed a single time. Sequenced: whole blood. Source of these receptors: an adult who was a healthcare worker with PCR-confirmed SARS-CoV-2 infection or an uninfected control (not recorded which).

The chain is built from TRBV4-3 and TRBJ2-2; TRBD1 matches at 10 bases. Germline CDR1 LGHNA, CDR2 YSLEER. V was clipped by 4 bases and J by 5 bases; unmatched bases: 7. The CDR3 contains 16 residues. CDR3 region: CASSLVRTGGTGELFF. Here the CDR3 DNA reads TGCGCCAGCAGCCTAGTCCGGACAGGGGGTACCGGGGAGCTGTTTTTT.

The J gene is TRBJ2-7, the V gene TRBV29-1; D call uncertain. V lost 5 bases to trimming and J lost 3 bases, with 8 bases between them. CDR1 SQVTM and CDR2 ANQGSEA come from the germline V gene. The CDR3 contains 11 residues. The CDR3 nucleotides read TGCAGCGTTCGGAGAGACTACGAGCAGTACTTC. Translation: CSVRRDYEQYF.

This sequence joins TRBV9 and TRBJ2-3, with D hard to call. V was clipped by 0 bases and J by 8 bases, with 10 bases between them. CDR1 is SGDLS, CDR2 YYNGEE, per germline. The CDR3 runs to 13 residues. The CDR3 region has the DNA TGTGCCAGCAGCGTAGCTGGGAAAGCTACGCAGTATTTT. Its translation: CASSVAGKATQYF.

This clonotype was counted many times. The chain combines TRBV28 with TRBJ2-7, with a weak D call TRBD1 (6 bases). Looked up from germline, CDR1 is MDHEN and CDR2 is SYDVKM. This CDR3 is 14 amino acids long. V was pared by 5 bases and J by 2 bases, with 13 bases between. The CDR3 nucleotides are TGTGCCAGCAGTCCCGGGACACAAGCCTACGAGCAGTACTTC. Translation gives CASSPGTQAYEQYF. The complete variable domain, with remaining parts taken from reference TRBV28 and TRBJ2-7, reads DVKVTQSSRYLVKRTGEKVFLECVQDMDHENMFWYRQDPGLGLRLIYFSYDVKMKEKGDIPEGYSVSREKKERFSLILESASTNQTSMYLCASSPGTQAYEQYFGPGTRLTVT.

This clonotype appeared many times. The V call is TRBV20-1, the J call TRBJ2-7, with 14 bases lining up with TRBD2. The CDR3 runs 16 residues. Unmatched junction bases numbered 7, after V lost 6 bases and J lost 0 bases. Looked up from germline, CDR1 is DFQATT and CDR2 is SNEGSKA (reference sequence). CDR3 nucleotides: TGCAGTGCCCCGGGGACTAGCGGGGGACGCTCCTACGAGCAGTACTTC. This sequence encodes CSAPGTSGGRSYEQYF.

This clonotype has at least ten counts. The chain employs TRBV20-1 and TRBJ2-2; 10 nucleotides line up with TRBD2. CDR3 length: 15 amino acids. Looked up from germline, CDR1 is DFQATT and CDR2 is SNEGSKA (reference sequence). Losses at the gene ends were 6 bases for V and 3 bases for J; bases not matched to a gene: 7. CDR3 region: CSATPGLAYTGELFF. CDR3 bases: TGCAGTGCCACTCCGGGACTAGCGTACACCGGGGAGCTGTTTTTT.